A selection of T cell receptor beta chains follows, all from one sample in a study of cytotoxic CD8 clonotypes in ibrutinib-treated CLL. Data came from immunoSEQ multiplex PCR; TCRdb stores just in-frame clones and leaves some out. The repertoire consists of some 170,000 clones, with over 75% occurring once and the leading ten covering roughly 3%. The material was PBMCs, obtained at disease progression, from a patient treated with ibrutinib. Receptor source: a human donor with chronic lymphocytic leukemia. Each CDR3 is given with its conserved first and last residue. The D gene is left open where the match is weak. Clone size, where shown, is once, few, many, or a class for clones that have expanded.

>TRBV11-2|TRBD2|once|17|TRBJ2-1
CASSPRLAALHYNEQFF
TGTGCCAGCAGCCCCCGACTAGCGGCGCTTCACTACAATGAGCAGTTCTTC
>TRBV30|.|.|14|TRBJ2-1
CAWSSGSWGNEQFF
TGTGCCTGGAGTTCAGGGAGCTGGGGAAATGAGCAGTTCTTC
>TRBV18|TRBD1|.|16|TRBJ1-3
CASSPRQGRTGNTIYF
TGTGCCAGCTCACCACGACAGGGACGAACTGGAAACACCATATATTTT
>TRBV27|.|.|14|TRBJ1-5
CASSQRDSNQPQHF
TGTGCCAGCTCCCAGCGGGATAGCAATCAGCCCCAGCATTTT
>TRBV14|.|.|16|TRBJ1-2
CASSQGTGLSNYGYTF
TGTGCCAGCAGCCAAGGAACAGGGTTATCCAACTATGGCTACACCTTC
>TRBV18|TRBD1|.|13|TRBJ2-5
CASSPDRGETQYF
TGTGCCAGCTCACCAGACAGGGGAGAGACCCAGTACTTC
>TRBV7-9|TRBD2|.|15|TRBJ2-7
CASSPFGLADDEQYF
TGTGCCAGCAGCCCTTTCGGACTAGCGGATGACGAGCAGTACTTC
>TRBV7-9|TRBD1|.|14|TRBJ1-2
CASSSVRSGGGYTF
TGTGCCAGCAGCTCCGTCCGGTCAGGGGGCGGCTACACCTTC
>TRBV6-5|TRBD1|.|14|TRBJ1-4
CASSSGQGNEKLFF
TGTGCCAGCAGTTCAGGACAGGGGAACGAAAAACTGTTTTTT
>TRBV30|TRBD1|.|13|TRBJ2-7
CAWSGTGGYEQYF
TGTGCCTGGAGCGGGACAGGGGGTTACGAGCAGTACTTC
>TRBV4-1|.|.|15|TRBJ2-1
CASRRGTILTAEQFF
TGCGCCAGCAGAAGGGGGACTATCCTTACCGCTGAGCAGTTCTTC
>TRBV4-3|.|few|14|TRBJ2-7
CASSHGLPPFEQYF
TGCGCCAGCAGCCACGGACTCCCCCCTTTCGAGCAGTACTTC
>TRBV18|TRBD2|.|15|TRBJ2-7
CASSRLAGNSYEQYF
TGTGCCAGCTCTAGGCTAGCGGGCAACTCCTACGAGCAGTACTTC
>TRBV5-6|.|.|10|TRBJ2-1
CASSGYEQFF
TGTGCCAGCAGCGGCTATGAGCAGTTCTTC
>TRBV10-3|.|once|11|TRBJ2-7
CAISENYEQYF
TGTGCCATCAGTGAAAATTACGAGCAGTACTTC
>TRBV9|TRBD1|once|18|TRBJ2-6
CASSVGQGVSSGANVLTF
TGTGCCAGCAGCGTAGGGCAGGGGGTTAGTTCTGGGGCCAACGTCCTGACTTTC
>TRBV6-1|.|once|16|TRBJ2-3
CASSEGWGGGTDTQYF
TGTGCCAGCAGTGAAGGGTGGGGCGGGGGCACAGATACGCAGTATTTT
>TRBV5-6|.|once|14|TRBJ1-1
CASSLSPGTTEAFF
TGTGCCAGCAGCTTGTCCCCAGGCACCACTGAAGCTTTCTTT
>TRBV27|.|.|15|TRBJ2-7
CASSLSERQRYEQYF
TGTGCCAGCAGTTTATCCGAGCGACAGAGATACGAGCAGTACTTC
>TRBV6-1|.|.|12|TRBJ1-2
CASNDGGYGYTF
TGTGCCAGCAATGACGGGGGCTATGGCTACACCTTC
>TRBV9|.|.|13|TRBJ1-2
CASSVPGAYGYTF
TGTGCCAGCAGCGTACCGGGGGCCTATGGCTACACCTTC
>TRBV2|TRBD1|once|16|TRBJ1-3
CASSEGGQGPGNTIYF
TGTGCCAGCAGTGAAGGGGGACAGGGACCTGGAAACACCATATATTTT
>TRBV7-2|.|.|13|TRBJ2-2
CASSFRRTGELFF
TGTGCCAGCAGCTTTAGGCGAACCGGGGAGCTGTTTTTT
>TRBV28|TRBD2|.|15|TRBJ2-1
CASSLLGTSDNEQFF
TGTGCCAGCAGTTTATTAGGGACTAGTGACAATGAGCAGTTCTTC
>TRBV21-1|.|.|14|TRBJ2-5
CASSKQGTEETQYF
TGTGCCAGCAGCAAACAGGGGACTGAAGAGACCCAGTACTTC
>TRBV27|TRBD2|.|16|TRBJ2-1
CASSLPAGSSYNEQFF
TGTGCCAGCAGTCTCCCAGCGGGAAGCTCCTACAATGAGCAGTTCTTC
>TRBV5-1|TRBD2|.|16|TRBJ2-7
CASSLAGGSGSYEQYF
TGCGCCAGCAGCTTGGCCGGTGGTAGCGGGAGCTACGAGCAGTACTTC
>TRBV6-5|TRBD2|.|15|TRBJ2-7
CASSYSGGRLSEQYF
TGTGCCAGCAGTTACTCTGGCGGGAGGCTTTCCGAGCAGTACTTC
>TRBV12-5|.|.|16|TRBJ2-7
CASGLATGTLVDEQYF
TGTGCTAGTGGTTTGGCGACCGGGACACTCGTCGACGAGCAGTACTTC
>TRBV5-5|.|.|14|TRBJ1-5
CASSVFASNQPQHF
TGTGCCAGCAGCGTTTTCGCCAGCAATCAGCCCCAGCATTTT
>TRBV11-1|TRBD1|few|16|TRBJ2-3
CASSFAGQGGTDTQYF
TGTGCCAGCAGCTTTGCCGGCCAGGGGGGCACAGATACGCAGTATTTT
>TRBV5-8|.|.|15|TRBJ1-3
CASSRTPDVGNTIYF
TGTGCCAGCAGCCGCACCCCCGACGTTGGAAACACCATATATTTT
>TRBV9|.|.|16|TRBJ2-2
CASSSRQIESAGELFF
TGTGCCAGCAGCTCCCGTCAAATTGAGTCGGCCGGGGAGCTGTTTTTT
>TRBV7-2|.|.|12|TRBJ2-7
CASSSELNEQYF
TGTGCCAGCAGCTCCGAACTCAACGAGCAGTACTTC
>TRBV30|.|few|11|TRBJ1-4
CAWSVQAGLFF
TGTGCCTGGAGTGTACAAGCCGGACTGTTTTTT
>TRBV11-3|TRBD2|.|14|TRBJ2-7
CASSFGDYLYEQYF
TGTGCCAGCAGCTTTGGGGACTACCTCTACGAGCAGTACTTC
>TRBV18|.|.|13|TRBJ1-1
CASSPTGNTEAFF
TGTGCCAGCTCACCGACAGGGAACACTGAAGCTTTCTTT
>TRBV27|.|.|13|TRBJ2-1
CASSLDGYNEQFF
TGTGCCAGCAGTTTAGACGGATACAATGAGCAGTTCTTC
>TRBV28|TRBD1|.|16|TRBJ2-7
CASSGTGGRSSYEQYF
TGTGCCAGTTCCGGGACAGGGGGCCGGAGCTCCTACGAGCAGTACTTC
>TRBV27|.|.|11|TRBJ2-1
CASSTYNEQFF
TGTGCCAGCAGTACATACAATGAGCAGTTCTTC
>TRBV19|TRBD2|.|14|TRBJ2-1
CASTLAGGGNEQFF
TGTGCCAGTACCCTAGCGGGAGGGGGGAATGAGCAGTTCTTC
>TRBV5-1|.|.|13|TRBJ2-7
CASQKAGSYEQYF
TGCGCCAGCCAAAAGGCAGGTTCCTACGAGCAGTACTTC
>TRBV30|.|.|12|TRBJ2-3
CASSAGTDTQYF
TGTGCCAGTTCCGCGGGCACAGATACGCAGTATTTT
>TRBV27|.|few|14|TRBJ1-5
CASSPRGGPSPQHF
TGTGCCAGCAGTCCCCGGGGAGGGCCCTCTCCCCAGCATTTT
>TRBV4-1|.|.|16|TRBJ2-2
CASSQGPLAGTGELFF
TGCGCCAGCAGCCAAGGCCCGCTAGCTGGGACCGGGGAGCTGTTTTTT
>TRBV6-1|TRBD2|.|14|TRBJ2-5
CASRAGGPGETQYF
TGTGCCAGCAGAGCGGGAGGGCCGGGCGAGACCCAGTACTTC
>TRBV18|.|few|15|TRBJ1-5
CASSPRGEGVQPQHF
TGTGCCAGCTCACCACGAGGGGAAGGGGTTCAGCCCCAGCATTTT
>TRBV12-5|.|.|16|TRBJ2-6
CASGFAGNSGANVLTF
TGTGCTAGTGGTTTCGCGGGGAACTCTGGGGCCAACGTCCTGACTTTC